This T cell receptor (beta chain) is drawn from a study of cytomegalovirus exposure and HLA in healthy donors. Study findings and constraints: Later, TCR association rates were found to vary by HLA locus, highest for DRB1 and lowest for HLA-C.

Regarding this clone: The antigen remains unidentified.

V was cut by 3 bases and J by 4 bases, with 16 bases left in between. The germline V gene has CDR1 SGHRS and CDR2 YFSETQ. The CDR3 has 15 residues. Healthy bone marrow donors supplied every sample. In the PCR, 60 Vbeta and 13 Jbeta primers were used. Sequencing was performed with immunoSEQ multiplex PCR; in TCRdb, only in-frame clones are kept and a portion is missing. Seen here are fewer than 55,000 clones, 55% to 80% observed once, and the top ten hold about 22%. The clonotype comes from a woman in her fifties or sixties in good health and CMV-seropositive. The rearrangement joins TRBV5-1 to TRBJ2-5, with a weak D call TRBD2 (6 bases). The sequenced sample was PBMCs. The CDR3 DNA reads as TGCGCCAGCAGCTCGGGGACTGCTGAACCAGAGACCCAGTACTTC. Amino acid sequence: CASSSGTAEPETQYF.